This T cell receptor (beta chain) comes out of a study of cytomegalovirus exposure and HLA in healthy donors. Overall study context: As released early, the data held roughly 85 million unique TCRs from HLA-typed donors. Genetic ancestry analysis placed about 84% of the 398 donors that were genotyped in the Caucasian-associated cluster.

The CDR3 totals 17 residues. CDR1 and CDR2 (germline): SGHRS, YFSETQ. V lost 1 base and J lost 4; bases outside the gene matches: 12. With respect to this clone: Its antigen is as yet unknown.

Primers included in the PCR were 60 Vbeta and 13 Jbeta primers. Clones were sequenced by immunoSEQ multiplex PCR, and TCRdb holds only the in-frame ones, with some missing. The repertoire includes about 140,000 clones, about 80% of them detected once, and 1.5% to 2.5% sits in the top ten. Study-wide findings and caveats: Later analysis associated a missense DCLRE1C variant with TCR beta V- and J-gene trimming. By HLA locus, TCR association rates varied in a later analysis, with DRB1 showing the most and HLA-C the fewest.

This receptor was taken from a woman between 40 and 50 years old in good health and CMV-seronegative. The specimen sequenced was PBMCs. The chain carries TRBV5-1 and TRBJ2-7; TRBD2 aligns across 9 bases. CDR3 sequence reads: CASSLWGRASGVYEQYF. The CDR3 coding sequence is TGCGCCAGCAGCTTGTGGGGTCGTGCTAGCGGGGTATACGAGCAGTACTTC.